These 2 T cell receptor beta chains were all obtained from the same sample, sequenced in a study of shared clonotypes between healthy human individuals. Produced via immunoSEQ multiplex PCR; TCRdb's table is partial and in-frame only. The sample includes about 800,000 clones, around 96% of them seen just once. Naive CD8 cells were CD45RO-negative, positively selected for CCR7, excluding terminally differentiated effector memory CD45RA+ cells. Sequenced sample: naive CD8+ T cells sorted from blood. Source of these receptors: a man aged 30-40 years in good health.

The chain recombines TRBV7-9 with TRBJ1-5; D is ambiguous. The CDR3 consists of 15 residues. Trimming cost V 5 bases and J 3 bases, with 14 bases left between them. CDR1 is SEHNR and CDR2 is FQNEAQ in the germline V gene (reference sequence). In DNA form, the CDR3 reads TGTGCCAGCAGCCCCCCTGGGAGCTCCAATCAGCCCCAGCATTTT. Residues: CASSPPGSSNQPQHF.

This clone was seen once. The chain employs TRBV7-6 and TRBJ2-1, with D perhaps TRBD2 (6 bases). V was shortened by 2 bases and J by 16 bases, with 18 bases between the two germline ends. The CDR3 runs to 13 residues. Germline-derived CDR1 and CDR2 are SGHVS and FNYEAQ. In DNA form, the CDR3 reads TGTGCCAGCAGCTTACCCCTCGCGGGATGGGGATTCTTC. It codes for CASSLPLAGWGFF.